The 23 T cell receptor beta chains in this list originate from one sample, sequenced in a study of OX40 agonist ivuxolimab in advanced cancers. Assay: immunoSEQ multiplex PCR; the TCRdb copy retains only in-frame clones and omits some. Found here are some 80,000 clones, roughly 86% of them singletons; the top ten hold just under 25%. The specimen was CD4+ or CD8+ T cells sorted from blood, collected in a trial of the OX40 agonist ivuxolimab. The receptors originated from an adult with an advanced solid tumor such as melanoma, head and neck, liver or kidney cancer.

The chain couples TRBV30 to TRBJ2-1, with 8 bases fitting TRBD1. Germline CDR1 reads GTSNPN; CDR2 reads SVGIG (reference sequence). This CDR3 has 15 amino acids. The V gene end was trimmed by 4 bases and the J gene end by 5 bases; junction bases not matched to a gene: 10. CDR3 coding DNA: TGTGCCTGGAAACTCAGGGGGCCCCAAAACAATGAGCAGTTCTTC. Translating gives CAWKLRGPQNNEQFF. The variable domain in full, completed from reference TRBV30 and TRBJ2-1, reads SQTIHQWPATLVQPVGSPLSLECTVEGTSNPNLYWYRQAAGRGLQLLFYSVGIGQISSEVPQNLSASRPQDRQFILSSKKLLLSDSGFYLCAWKLRGPQNNEQFFGPGTRLTVL.

The rearrangement uses TRBV18 and TRBJ1-2; unclear D gene. The CDR3 runs to 13 residues. V lost 2 bases to trimming and J lost 7 bases, with 11 bases between them. Germline values: CDR1 KGHSH, CDR2 LQKENI. The CDR3 loop reads CASSPMEFSGYTF. The CDR3 DNA is TGTGCCAGCTCACCAATGGAATTTTCTGGCTACACCTTC. Based on the CDR3 plus reference TRBV18 and TRBJ1-2, the full variable domain is NAGVMQNPRHLVRRRGQEARLRCSPMKGHSHVYWYRQLPEEGLKFMVYLQKENIIDESGMPKERFSAEFPKEGPSILRIQQVVRGDSAAYFCASSPMEFSGYTFGSGTRLTVV.

J is TRBJ2-3 and V is TRBV9, with D possibly called TRBD1 or TRBD2 (6 bases each). The ends were cut back, 9 bases at V and 2 bases at J, with 16 bases in the middle. The CDR3 contains 14 residues. The germline CDR1 and CDR2 sequences are SGDLS and YYNGEE. The CDR3 DNA reads as TGTGCCACTTCTTACAGGGACTTCACAGATACGCAGTATTTT. It specifies CATSYRDFTDTQYF.

The chain joins TRBV18 to TRBJ1-1; D may be TRBD1 (6 bases). The CDR3 extends over 16 amino acids. Germline values: CDR1 KGHSH, CDR2 LQKENI. V was trimmed by 3 bases and J by 5 bases, leaving 19 bases between them. CDR3 loop: CASSPYDRLLGTEAFF. The CDR3 DNA follows: TGTGCCAGCTCACCTTATGACAGGCTACTTGGTACTGAAGCTTTCTTT. Full variable domain (missing parts from reference TRBV18 and TRBJ1-1): NAGVMQNPRHLVRRRGQEARLRCSPMKGHSHVYWYRQLPEEGLKFMVYLQKENIIDESGMPKERFSAEFPKEGPSILRIQQVVRGDSAAYFCASSPYDRLLGTEAFFGQGTRLTVV.

This chain uses TRBV4-1 with TRBJ1-2, with TRBD1 identical over 9 bases. This CDR3 is 13 amino acids long. Germline V gives CDR1 MGHRA, CDR2 YSYEKL. Germline trimming cut 8 bases from V and 6 bases from J; bases unmatched to any gene: 7. The CDR3 loop is CASGTTGGNGYTF. CDR3 bases: TGCGCCAGCGGAACCACAGGGGGCAATGGCTACACCTTC.

The table lists this clone with a count of one. The J gene is TRBJ2-5, the V gene TRBV6-5; 14 bases agree with TRBD2. The CDR3 totals 15 residues. V lost 8 bases to trimming and J lost 2 bases; unmatched junction nucleotides: 4. Germline V gives CDR1 MNHEY, CDR2 SVGAGI. The CDR3 spells CASQGTSGGQETQYF. For the CDR3, the DNA is TGTGCCAGCCAGGGGACTAGCGGGGGACAAGAGACCCAGTACTTC.

V gene TRBV28 combines with J gene TRBJ1-2, with D perhaps TRBD1 (6 bases). Germline assignment: CDR1 MDHEN and CDR2 SYDVKM. V shed 4 bases and J shed 3 bases, with 9 bases lying between them. This CDR3 has 13 residues. CDR3 residues: CASSSGQYYGYTF. CDR3 DNA sequence: TGTGCCAGCAGTTCTGGACAGTACTATGGCTACACCTTC.

The chain carries TRBV18 and TRBJ2-3; D is undetermined. The CDR3 is 14 residues long. CDR1 and CDR2 from the germline V gene are KGHSH and LQKENI. V gave up 3 bases and J gave up 2 bases, with 9 bases separating them. The CDR3 reads CASSPLRVTDTQYF. The CDR3 nucleotides read TGTGCCAGCTCACCCCTCCGGGTCACAGATACGCAGTATTTT.

The chain carries TRBV4-3 and TRBJ1-2; TRBD1 aligns across 10 bases. The CDR3 length is 16 residues. CDR1 and CDR2 from the germline V gene are LGHNA and YSLEER. J lost 8 bases, V lost 0 bases, and 9 bases had no gene match. The CDR3 DNA sequence: TGCGCCAGCAGCCAAGATCTTTTGGTGACAGGGGGCGGCTACACCTTC. Its protein is CASSQDLLVTGGGYTF.

The J gene is TRBJ2-3, the V gene TRBV18; 11 bases map to TRBD2. The V segment lost 0 bases and the J segment 1 base; nucleotides outside the gene matches: 9. Germline assignment: CDR1 KGHSH and CDR2 LQKENI. This CDR3 has 19 amino acids. The CDR3 sequence is CASSPPSSGGPAGTDTQYF. CDR3 coding DNA: TGTGCCAGCTCACCACCGTCTAGCGGGGGGCCCGCTGGCACAGATACGCAGTATTTT.

The chain's CDR3 is CASSLSRGGAETQYF. The DNA for the CDR3 is TGTGCCAGCAGCTTAAGCCGAGGGGGCGCGGAGACCCAGTACTTC. The chain joins TRBV11-3 to TRBJ2-5; TRBD1 aligns across 7 bases. V lost 2 bases and J lost 5; bases outside the gene matches: 8. CDR3 length equals 15 residues. Looked up from germline, CDR1 is SGHNT and CDR2 is YENEEA.

The genes are TRBV6-5 and TRBJ1-1; tentative D call: TRBD1 (6 bases). V was cut by 7 bases and J by 6 bases, with 9 bases left in between. CDR3 length: 11 amino acids. Germline CDR1 and CDR2: MNHEY and SVGAGI. The CDR3 bases are TGTGCCAGCATTAACAGGGCTGAAGCTTTCTTT. Its translation: CASINRAEAFF.

This chain links TRBV4-3 with TRBJ2-3, with TRBD2 as a possible D gene (6 bases). V lost 2 bases and J 5 bases, leaving 26 bases between the germline ends. The CDR3 length is 19 residues. Per the germline V gene, CDR1 is LGHNA and CDR2 is YSLEER. The CDR3 sequence is CASSQQGNPVGGYGDTQYF. CDR3 sequence (DNA): TGCGCCAGCAGCCAACAAGGGAATCCCGTTGGGGGGTATGGAGATACGCAGTATTTT.

The chain recombines TRBV5-1 with TRBJ2-4; no definite D call. CDR1 and CDR2 (germline): SGHRS, YFSETQ. CDR3 length equals 13 residues. V lost 1 base and J 7 bases, leaving 9 bases between the germline ends. CDR3 DNA sequence: TGCGCCAGCAGCTTGAGCCACGCGAACATTCAGTACTTC. Translation gives CASSLSHANIQYF.

This chain uses TRBV5-1 with TRBJ1-3; the D is unclear. CDR3 size: 15 residues. V lost 4 bases to trimming and J lost 4 bases, with 15 bases between them. Germline loops: CDR1 SGHRS, CDR2 YFSETQ. The CDR3 is CASSRTADFGNTIYF. CDR3 coding DNA: TGCGCCAGCAGCAGGACTGCCGACTTCGGAAACACCATATATTTT.

CDR3: CAWSRGAEMNTEAFF. In DNA form, the CDR3 reads TGTGCCTGGAGTAGGGGGGCGGAGATGAACACTGAAGCTTTCTTT. The chain links TRBV30 to TRBJ1-1, with a possible D match to TRBD1 (6 bases). Looked up from germline, CDR1 is GTSNPN and CDR2 is SVGIG (reference sequence). Trimming shortened V by 2 bases and J by 0 bases, and 13 bases separated the two germline ends. CDR3 size: 15 residues.

J is TRBJ2-7 and V is TRBV30; 9 bases fit TRBD1. Unmatched junction bases numbered 2, after V lost 5 bases and J lost 0 bases. CDR1 and CDR2 from the germline V gene are GTSNPN and SVGIG (reference sequence). The CDR3 sequence is 13 residues long. The DNA for the CDR3 is TGTGCCTGGGGGACAGGGAGCTCCTACGAGCAGTACTTC. This codes for CAWGTGSSYEQYF. Supplemented by reference TRBV30 and TRBJ2-7, the full variable domain reads SQTIHQWPATLVQPVGSPLSLECTVEGTSNPNLYWYRQAAGRGLQLLFYSVGIGQISSEVPQNLSASRPQDRQFILSSKKLLLSDSGFYLCAWGTGSSYEQYFGPGTRLTVT.

The rearrangement joins TRBV10-1 to TRBJ1-4; 11 bases fit TRBD1. Germline CDR1 and CDR2: WNHNN and SYGVQD (reference sequence). V shed 3 bases, J shed 10 bases, and the junction held 4 bases outside the gene matches. The CDR3 consists of 14 residues. CDR3 nucleotide sequence: TGCGCCAGCAGTGAAGGCGGGACAGGGGGAAAACTGTTTTTT. This sequence encodes CASSEGGTGGKLFF.

The rearrangement joins TRBV6-1 to TRBJ2-1; TRBD2 matches at 9 bases. CDR1 and CDR2 (germline): MNHNS, SASEGT. The CDR3 runs to 15 residues. Trimming cost V 6 bases and J 3 bases; bases outside gene matches: 6. The CDR3 coding sequence is TGTGCCAGCAGGGGAGCGGGAGGCTACTACAATGAGCAGTTCTTC. Translating it yields CASRGAGGYYNEQFF.

V usage is TRBV9 and J usage is TRBJ1-2; D ambiguous. V was pared by 4 bases and J by 4 bases, with 14 bases between. Germline CDR1 and CDR2: SGDLS and YYNGEE. The CDR3 consists of 14 residues. The CDR3 DNA reads TGTGCCAGCAGCTTTGGACGGGTCGGCTATGGCTACACCTTC. Protein sequence: CASSFGRVGYGYTF.

This clone has only a few counts. V usage is TRBV5-5 and J usage is TRBJ2-2; 8 positions agree with TRBD2. V gave up 5 bases and J gave up 6 bases; unmatched junction bases: 12. Germline V gene lookup returns CDR1 SGHKS and CDR2 YYEKEE (reference sequence). The CDR3 is 16 residues long. This CDR3 is CASRPSGSTYAGELFF. DNA for the CDR3: TGTGCCAGCAGACCGAGCGGGAGTACTTACGCCGGGGAGCTGTTTTTT.

The V gene is TRBV19, the J gene TRBJ2-2; 14 bases map to TRBD2. CDR1 LNHDA and CDR2 SQIVND come from the germline V gene (reference sequence). This CDR3 region has 17 residues. V lost 5 bases and J lost 7; bases outside the gene matches: 9. The CDR3 nucleotides read TGTGCCAGTAGTCCGCTTCGACTAGCGGGAGGGCGCGGGGAGCTGTTTTTT. This translates into CASSPLRLAGGRGELFF.

The chain recombines TRBV7-7 with TRBJ2-2, with a tentative D call TRBD2 (5 bases). Germline values: CDR1 SSHAT, CDR2 FNYEAQ (reference sequence). The CDR3 consists of 15 residues. The germline V and J ends were trimmed by 5 bases and 0 bases, with 10 bases remaining between them. This CDR3 reads CASSAGLANTGELFF. CDR3 sequence (DNA): TGTGCCAGCAGCGCTGGACTGGCGAACACCGGGGAGCTGTTTTTT.